This TCR beta chain was identified in a study of sequential checkpoint blockade in melanoma. Background on the study: Arm A got nivolumab then ipilimumab; arm B the reverse, 1:1. Each arm's sequence ended with maintenance nivolumab.

The V and J ends lost 0 bases and 4 bases respectively, with 12 bases between them. The germline V gene encodes CDR1 MNHEY and CDR2 SMNVEV (reference sequence). This CDR3 comprises 15 residues. Sequencing used immunoSEQ multiplex PCR; TCRdb keeps in-frame clones, though not all of them. The sample holds more than 7,000 clones, around two thirds seen once. As for treatment: randomized to nivolumab then ipilimumab (arm A) or the reverse (arm B). None of the patients previously received DNA-damaging chemotherapy. PBMC sorting kept live CD3+CD8+ cells without CD19 or CD56. The sequenced sample was CD8+ T cells sorted from blood (inferred from file names), obtained from a patient given nivolumab and ipilimumab in sequence. This chain links TRBV27 with TRBJ1-2; D is ambiguous. This sequence was found in a human donor with melanoma. CDR3 sequence (DNA): TGTGCCAGCAGTTTATCGGCAGTGCCTCTCTATGGCTACACCTTC. Protein: CASSLSAVPLYGYTF.